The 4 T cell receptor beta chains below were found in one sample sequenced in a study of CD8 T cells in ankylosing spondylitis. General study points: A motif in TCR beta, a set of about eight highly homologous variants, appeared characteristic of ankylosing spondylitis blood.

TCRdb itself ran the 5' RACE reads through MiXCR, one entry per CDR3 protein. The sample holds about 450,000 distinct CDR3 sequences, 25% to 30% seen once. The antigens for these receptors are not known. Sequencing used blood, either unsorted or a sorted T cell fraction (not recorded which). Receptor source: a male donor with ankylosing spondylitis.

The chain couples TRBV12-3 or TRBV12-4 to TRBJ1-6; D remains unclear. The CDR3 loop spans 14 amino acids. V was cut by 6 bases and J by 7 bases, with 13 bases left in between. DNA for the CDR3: TGTGCCAGCAGCCGATCAGAGACAAATTCACCCCTCCACTTT. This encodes CASSRSETNSPLHF.

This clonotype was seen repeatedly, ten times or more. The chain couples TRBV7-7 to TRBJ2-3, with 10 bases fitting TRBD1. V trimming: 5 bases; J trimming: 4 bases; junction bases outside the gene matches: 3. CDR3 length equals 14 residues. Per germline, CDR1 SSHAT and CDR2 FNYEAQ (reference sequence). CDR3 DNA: TGTGCCAGCAGCGCCGGACAGGGGGCAGATACGCAGTATTTT. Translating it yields CASSAGQGADTQYF.

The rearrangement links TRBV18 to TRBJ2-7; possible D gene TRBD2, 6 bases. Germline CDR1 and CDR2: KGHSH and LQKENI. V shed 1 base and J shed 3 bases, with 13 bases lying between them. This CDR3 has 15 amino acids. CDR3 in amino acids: CASSPRSGGGYEQYF. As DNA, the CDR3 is TGTGCCAGCTCACCACGTAGCGGTGGCGGCTACGAGCAGTACTTC. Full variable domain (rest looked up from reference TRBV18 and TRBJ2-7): NAGVMQNPRHLVRRRGQEARLRCSPMKGHSHVYWYRQLPEEGLKFMVYLQKENIIDESGMPKERFSAEFPKEGPSILRIQQVVRGDSAAYFCASSPRSGGGYEQYFGPGTRLTVT.

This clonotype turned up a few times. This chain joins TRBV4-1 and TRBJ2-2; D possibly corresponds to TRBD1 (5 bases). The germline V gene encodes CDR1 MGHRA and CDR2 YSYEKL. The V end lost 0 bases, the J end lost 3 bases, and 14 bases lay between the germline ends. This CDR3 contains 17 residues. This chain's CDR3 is CASSQDGIQQDTGELFF. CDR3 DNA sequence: TGCGCCAGCAGCCAAGATGGGATCCAACAGGACACCGGGGAGCTGTTTTTT.